The TCR beta chain described here comes from a study of T cell responses to AZD1222 COVID-19 vaccine. Looking at the study overall: Second-dose intervals of approximately 4 or approximately 12 weeks were pooled.

Regarding the study as a whole: Baseline seropositives among AZD1222 recipients totaled only five to seven. CD4 TCRs linked to vaccination spanned spike, dominating at 160-218 and 743-854. The donors showed a predominance of white British ancestry and of females, with possible underestimation of clonal diversity.

Assay used: immunoSEQ multiplex PCR; TCRdb lists only in-frame clones, some missing. In the table there are about 150,000 clones, 90% of which are singletons. Details on this clone: Its antigen is still unknown.

The CDR3 consists of 18 residues. J lost 4 bases, V lost 3 bases, and 11 bases had no gene match. Germline V gene sequence: CDR1 KGHSH, CDR2 LQKENI. The genes are TRBV18 and TRBJ2-2, with 10 positions matching TRBD1. This TCR was sampled from an adult in good health. The sequences come from peripheral blood, collected on day 0 of AZD1222 vaccination. CDR3 protein: CASSPLGVGTGATGELFF. The CDR3 DNA is TGTGCCAGCTCACCCTTAGGTGTCGGGACAGGGGCCACCGGGGAGCTGTTTTTT.